This T cell receptor beta chain is from a study of CD8+ T cells in alopecia areata. Broader study findings: Sharing of TCR sequences between patients (possibly for HLA-related reasons) was less clear than in mice.

Concerning this clone itself: As yet, its antigen is unknown.

Treatment of the sample: oral pan-JAK inhibitor, 5-10 mg twice daily. The researchers isolated CD4+ and CD8+ T cells from PBMCs by sorting. With 5 bases removed from V and 6 bases from J, the gap between germline ends came to 11 bases. This CDR3 is built from 13 residues. In germline, CDR1 is LNHDA, CDR2 SQIVND (reference sequence). It was cDNA, reverse transcribed from extracted RNA, that served as the sequencing template. Sequencing was performed with immunoSEQ multiplex PCR; in TCRdb, only in-frame clones are kept and a portion is missing. Of around 110,000 clones listed, 84% are singletons. This receptor was identified in a human donor with alopecia areata. The V call is TRBV19, the J call TRBJ2-1, with D uncertain. This specimen was CD8+ T cells sorted from blood, taken at week 24, from a patient treated with tofacitinib. CDR3 residues: CASSSVRINEQFF. The CDR3, as DNA: TGTGCCAGTAGTTCGGTGAGGATCAATGAGCAGTTCTTC.